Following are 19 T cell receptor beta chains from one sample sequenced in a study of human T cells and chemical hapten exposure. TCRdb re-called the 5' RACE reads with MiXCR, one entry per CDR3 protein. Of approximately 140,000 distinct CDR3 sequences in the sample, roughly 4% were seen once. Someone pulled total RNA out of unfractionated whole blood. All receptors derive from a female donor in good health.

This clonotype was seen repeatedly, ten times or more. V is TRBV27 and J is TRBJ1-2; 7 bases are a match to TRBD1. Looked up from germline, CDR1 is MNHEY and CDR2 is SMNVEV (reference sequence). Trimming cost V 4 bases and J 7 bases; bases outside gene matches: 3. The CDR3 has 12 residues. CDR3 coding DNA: TGTGCCAGCAGTTCAGGGGGAGGTGGCTACACCTTC. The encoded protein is CASSSGGGGYTF.

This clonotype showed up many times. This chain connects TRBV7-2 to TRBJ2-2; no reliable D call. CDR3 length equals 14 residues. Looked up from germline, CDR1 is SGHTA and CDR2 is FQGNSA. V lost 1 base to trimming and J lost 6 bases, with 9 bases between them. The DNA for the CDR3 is TGTGCCAGCAGCTTAGTGTCAGGCCCCGGGGAGCTGTTTTTT. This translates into CASSLVSGPGELFF. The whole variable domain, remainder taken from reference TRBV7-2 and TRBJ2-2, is GAGVSQSPSNKVTEKGKDVELRCDPISGHTALYWYRQSLGQGLEFLIYFQGNSAPDKSGLPSDRFSAERTGGSVSTLTIQRTQQEDSAVYLCASSLVSGPGELFFGEGSRLTVL.

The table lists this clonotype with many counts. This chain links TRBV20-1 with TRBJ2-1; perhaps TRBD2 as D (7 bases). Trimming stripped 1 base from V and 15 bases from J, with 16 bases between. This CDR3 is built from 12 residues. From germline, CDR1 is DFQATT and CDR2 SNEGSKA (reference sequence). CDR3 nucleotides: TGCAGTGCTAGAGTCTGTCCGGGGGGCTGGTTCTTC. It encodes CSARVCPGGWFF.

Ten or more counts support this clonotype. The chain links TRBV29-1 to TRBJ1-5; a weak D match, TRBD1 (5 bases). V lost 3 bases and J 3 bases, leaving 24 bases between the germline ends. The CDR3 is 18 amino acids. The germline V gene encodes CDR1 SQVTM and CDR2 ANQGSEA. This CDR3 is CSVDDTLTRDGYNQPQHF. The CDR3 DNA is TGCAGCGTTGACGATACTCTCACCCGGGACGGATACAATCAGCCCCAGCATTTT.

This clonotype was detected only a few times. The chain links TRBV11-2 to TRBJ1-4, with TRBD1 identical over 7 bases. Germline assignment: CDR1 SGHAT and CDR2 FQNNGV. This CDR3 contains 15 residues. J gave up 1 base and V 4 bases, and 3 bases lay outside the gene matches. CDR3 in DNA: TGTGCCAGCAGCTCCTACAGGGGAACTAATGAAAAACTGTTTTTT. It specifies CASSSYRGTNEKLFF.

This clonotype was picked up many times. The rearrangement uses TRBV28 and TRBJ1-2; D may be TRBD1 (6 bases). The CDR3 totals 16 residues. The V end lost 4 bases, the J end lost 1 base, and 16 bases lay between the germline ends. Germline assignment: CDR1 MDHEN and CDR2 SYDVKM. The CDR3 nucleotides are TGTGCCAGCAGTTCAACCGGGGACACTTTTAACTATGGCTACACCTTC. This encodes CASSSTGDTFNYGYTF.

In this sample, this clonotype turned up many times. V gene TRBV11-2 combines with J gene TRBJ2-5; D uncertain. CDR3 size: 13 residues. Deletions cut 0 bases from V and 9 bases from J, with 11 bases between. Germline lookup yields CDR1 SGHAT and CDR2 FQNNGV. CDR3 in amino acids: CASSLERTEAQYF. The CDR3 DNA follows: TGTGCCAGCAGCTTAGAGAGAACGGAAGCCCAGTACTTC.

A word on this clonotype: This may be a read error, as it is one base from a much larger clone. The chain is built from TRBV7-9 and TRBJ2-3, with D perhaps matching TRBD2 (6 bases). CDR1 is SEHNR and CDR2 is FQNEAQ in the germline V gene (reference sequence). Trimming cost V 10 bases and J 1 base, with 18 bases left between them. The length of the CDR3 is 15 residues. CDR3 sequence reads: CANTPSGVGTDTQYF. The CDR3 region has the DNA TGTGCCAACACCCCCTCGGGGGTTGGCACAGATACGCAGTATTTT.

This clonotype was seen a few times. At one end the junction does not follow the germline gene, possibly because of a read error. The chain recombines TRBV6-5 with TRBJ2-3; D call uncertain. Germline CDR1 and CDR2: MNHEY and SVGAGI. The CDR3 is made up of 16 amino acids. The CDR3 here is CASSRRGLESIDTQYF. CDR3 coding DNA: TGTGCCAGCAGTCGCCGCGGCCTTGAGAGCATAGATACGCAGTATTTT.

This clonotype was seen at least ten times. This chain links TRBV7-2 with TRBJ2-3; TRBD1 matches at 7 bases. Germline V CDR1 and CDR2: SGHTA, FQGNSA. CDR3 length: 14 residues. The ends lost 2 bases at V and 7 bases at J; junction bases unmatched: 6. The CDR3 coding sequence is TGTGCCAGCAGCTTAACAAGGGGGCCACATACGCAGTATTTT. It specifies CASSLTRGPHTQYF.

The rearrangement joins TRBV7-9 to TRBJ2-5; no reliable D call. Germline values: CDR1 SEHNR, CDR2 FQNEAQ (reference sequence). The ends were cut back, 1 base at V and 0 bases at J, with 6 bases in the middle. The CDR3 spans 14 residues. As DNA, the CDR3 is TGTGCCAGCAGCTTAGATGTAAACCAAGAGACCCAGTACTTC. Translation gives CASSLDVNQETQYF.

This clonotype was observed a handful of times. CDR3 sequence (DNA): TGTGCCAGCAGCGTAGGGGGTATGACTGGCTACACCTTC. Protein product: CASSVGGMTGYTF. The rearrangement joins TRBV9 to TRBJ1-2; no clear D gene. This CDR3 contains 13 residues. Germline values: CDR1 SGDLS, CDR2 YYNGEE. The germline V and J ends were trimmed by 0 bases and 7 bases, with 10 bases remaining between them. The variable domain in full, with the rest retrieved from reference TRBV9 and TRBJ1-2, is DSGVTQTPKHLITATGQRVTLRCSPRSGDLSVYWYQQSLDQGLQFLIQYYNGEERAKGNILERFSAQQFPDLHSELNLSSLELGDSALYFCASSVGGMTGYTFGSGTRLTVV.

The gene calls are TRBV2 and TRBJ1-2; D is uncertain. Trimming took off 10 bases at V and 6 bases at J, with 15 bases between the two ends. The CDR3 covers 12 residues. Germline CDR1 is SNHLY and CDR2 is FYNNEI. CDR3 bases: TGTGCCACAAGTGATAAGAACGATGGCTACACCTTC. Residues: CATSDKNDGYTF. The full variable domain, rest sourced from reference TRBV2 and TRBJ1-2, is EPEVTQTPSHQVTQMGQEVILRCVPISNHLYFYWYRQILGQKVEFLVSFYNNEISEKSEIFDDQFSVERPDGSNFTLKIRSTKLEDSAMYFCATSDKNDGYTFGSGTRLTVV.

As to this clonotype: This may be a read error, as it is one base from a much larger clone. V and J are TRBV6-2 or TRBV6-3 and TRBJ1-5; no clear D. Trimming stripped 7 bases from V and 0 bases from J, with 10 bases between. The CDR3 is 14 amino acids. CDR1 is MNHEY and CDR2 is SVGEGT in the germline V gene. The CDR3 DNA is TGTGCCAGCACGCAGGAGGGTAGCAATCAGCCCCAGCATTTT. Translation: CASTQEGSNQPQHF.

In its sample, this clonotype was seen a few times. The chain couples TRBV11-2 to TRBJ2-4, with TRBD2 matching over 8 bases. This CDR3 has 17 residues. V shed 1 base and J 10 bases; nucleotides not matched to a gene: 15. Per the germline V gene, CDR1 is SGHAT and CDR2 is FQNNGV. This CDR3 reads CASSLVRGGREPVIQYF. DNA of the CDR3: TGTGCCAGCAGCTTAGTTCGCGGGGGGCGCGAGCCGGTGATTCAGTACTTC.

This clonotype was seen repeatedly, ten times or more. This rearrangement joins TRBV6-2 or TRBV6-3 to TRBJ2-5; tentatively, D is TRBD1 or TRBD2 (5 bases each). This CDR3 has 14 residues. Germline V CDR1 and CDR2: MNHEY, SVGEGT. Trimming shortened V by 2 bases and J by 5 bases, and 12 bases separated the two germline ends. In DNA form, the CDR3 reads TGTGCCAGCAGTTACCTGGGGCGCGGGGAGACCCAGTACTTC. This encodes CASSYLGRGETQYF.

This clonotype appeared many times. The CDR3, as DNA: TGTGCCAGCAGCTTAGGCTTCTCTGTACTCGCTAACAATGAGCAGTTCTTC. As protein: CASSLGFSVLANNEQFF. The rearrangement joins TRBV7-6 to TRBJ2-1; D remains unclear. This CDR3 comprises 17 residues. From germline, CDR1 is SGHVS and CDR2 FNYEAQ. Trimming cost V 1 base and J 5 bases, with 18 bases left between them. Looking up the rest from reference TRBV7-6 and TRBJ2-1 gives the full variable domain: GAGVSQSPRYKVTKRGQDVALRCDPISGHVSLYWYRQALGQGPEFLTYFNYEAQQDKSGLPNDRFSAERPEGSISTLTIQRTEQRDSAMYRCASSLGFSVLANNEQFFGPGTRLTVL.

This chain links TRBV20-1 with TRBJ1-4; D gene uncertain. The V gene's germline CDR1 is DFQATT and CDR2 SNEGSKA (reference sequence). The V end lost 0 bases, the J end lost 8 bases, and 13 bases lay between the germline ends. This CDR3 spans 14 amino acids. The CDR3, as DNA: TGCAGTGCTAGAGAAGGACTGAACCACGAAAAACTGTTTTTT. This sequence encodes CSAREGLNHEKLFF.

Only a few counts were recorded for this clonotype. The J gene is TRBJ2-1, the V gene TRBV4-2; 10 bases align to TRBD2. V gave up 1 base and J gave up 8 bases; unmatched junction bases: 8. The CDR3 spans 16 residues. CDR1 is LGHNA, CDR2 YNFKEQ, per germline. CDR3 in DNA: TGTGCCAGCAGCCAAGCTTTGCGAGCGGGGGGGCATGAGCAGTTCTTC. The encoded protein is CASSQALRAGGHEQFF.